This T cell receptor beta chain was identified during a study of response to subunit inactivated influenza vaccine. The study, taken as a whole, reports: That few new T cells are recruited by each seasonal influenza vaccination was the authors' suggestion.

V dropped 5 bases and J dropped 7; count of bases not matched to a gene: 6. CDR3 length: 15 amino acids. Germline V gene lookup returns CDR1 MNHNS and CDR2 SASEGT. A few counts support this clonotype. Antigen specificity is unknown. TCRdb called the RT-PCR reads again in MiXCR, with one record for every CDR3 protein. Here the sample spans almost 600,000 distinct CDR3 sequences, approximately 15% being singletons. The receptor was isolated from a man over 45 who received an inactivated influenza vaccine. The chain links TRBV6-1 to TRBJ2-2; TRBD1 agrees at 11 bases. The material sequenced was PBMCs from blood, taken approximately 12 days after vaccination. CDR3 coding DNA: TGTGCCAGCAGTCCCGGGACAGGGGGTTTCGGGGAGCTGTTTTTT. The encoded protein is CASSPGTGGFGELFF.